This T cell receptor beta chain was recovered during a study of cytotoxic CD8 clonotypes in ibrutinib-treated CLL. Overall study context: Following a median approximately twelve months of treatment, with a range of 6 to 36, response samples were taken.

CDR3 length: 18 residues. Trimming took 0 bases from V and 2 from J; bases not matched to a gene: 14. Germline lookup yields CDR1 GTSNPN and CDR2 SVGIG (reference sequence). TCR beta libraries used 1.5 to 2 micrograms of DNA from cryopreserved PBMCs. Comment on this clone: No antigen is known for it.

Repertoires were generated with immunoSEQ multiplex PCR, while TCRdb's copy carries only in-frame clones and drops some. The repertoire holds hundreds of thousands of clones, with roughly three quarters as singletons. Findings and caveats of the study: At baseline, clonality was higher than in age-matched healthy donors and correlated with CD8+ counts.

The chain combines TRBV30 with TRBJ1-1; 8 nucleotides agree with TRBD1. The receptor was isolated from a human donor with chronic lymphocytic leukemia. Sequenced here: PBMCs, sampled after 12 months of ibrutinib treatment. The CDR3 sequence: CAWSVNLRQGAGNTEAFF. CDR3 coding DNA: TGTGCCTGGAGTGTAAATTTGAGGCAGGGGGCTGGTAACACTGAAGCTTTCTTT. Full variable domain (missing parts from reference TRBV30 and TRBJ1-1): SQTIHQWPATLVQPVGSPLSLECTVEGTSNPNLYWYRQAAGRGLQLLFYSVGIGQISSEVPQNLSASRPQDRQFILSSKKLLLSDSGFYLCAWSVNLRQGAGNTEAFFGQGTRLTVV.